This T cell receptor (beta chain) was sequenced in a study of OX40 agonist ivuxolimab in advanced cancers. Study-level information: Ivuxolimab, an agonistic anti-OX40 (CD134) antibody, was given to patients. The study gave patients intravenous ivuxolimab at 0.01 to 10 mg/kg every 2 weeks. Enrollees could have had prior anti-PD-1, anti-PD-L1 or anti-CTLA-4 therapy, which 35% to 40% had received.

CDR1 and CDR2 from the germline V gene are SGHTA and FQGTGA. CDR3 length equals 14 residues. The V gene lost 5 bases and the J gene lost 1 base, with 10 bases spanning the gap. TCRdb keeps only in-frame clones here, not all; method: immunoSEQ multiplex PCR. The sample records over 85,000 clones, approximately 89% being singletons. V and J are TRBV7-3 and TRBJ2-3; no firm D call. This TCR was recovered from an adult with an advanced solid tumor such as melanoma, head and neck, liver or kidney cancer. Sample: CD4+ or CD8+ T cells sorted from blood, taken in a trial of the OX40 agonist ivuxolimab. CDR3 sequence reads: CASSPLTGTDTQYF. CDR3 nucleotide sequence: TGTGCCAGCAGCCCACTGACGGGCACAGATACGCAGTATTTT. The full variable domain, rest sourced from reference TRBV7-3 and TRBJ2-3, is GAGVSQTPSNKVTEKGKYVELRCDPISGHTALYWYRQSLGQGPEFLIYFQGTGAADDSGLPNDRFFAVRPEGSVSTLKIQRTERGDSAVYLCASSPLTGTDTQYFGPGTRLTVL.